A selection of T cell receptor beta chains follows, all from one sample in a study of OX40 agonist ivuxolimab in advanced cancers. Repertoires were generated with immunoSEQ multiplex PCR, while TCRdb's copy carries only in-frame clones and drops some. Among 60,000 to 65,000 clones listed, about 92% were seen once. Here the sequenced sample was CD4+ or CD8+ T cells sorted from blood, taken in a trial of the OX40 agonist ivuxolimab. These TCRs come from an adult with an advanced solid tumor such as melanoma, head and neck, liver or kidney cancer. CDR3s include the opening cysteine and the closing phenylalanine or tryptophan. A D gene is named only where the DNA matches it firmly. For some rows the clone size is stated as once, few or many, or as a class when expanded; others skip it.

j_call d_call clone_size v_call cdr3_aa cdr3_nt
TRBJ2-7 . . TRBV2 CASSEAGEQYF TGTGCCAGCAGTGAAGCGGGGGAGCAGTACTTC
TRBJ1-1 . few TRBV10-2 CASRVGLNTEAFF TGCGCCAGCAGAGTAGGGTTGAACACTGAAGCTTTCTTT
TRBJ2-3 TRBD1 . TRBV20-1 CSAIGTDTQYF TGCAGTGCCATCGGGACAGACACGCAGTATTTT
TRBJ2-4 TRBD1 . TRBV11-2 CASSVVTGGAKNIQYF TGTGCCAGCAGCGTGGTGACAGGGGGGGCCAAAAACATTCAGTACTTC
TRBJ1-4 . . TRBV6-6 CASSYGDKRNEKLFF TGTGCCAGCAGTTACGGGGACAAAAGAAATGAAAAACTGTTTTTT
TRBJ2-7 TRBD2 . TRBV29-1 CSAQGLAGGDEQYF TGCAGCGCCCAGGGACTAGCGGGAGGCGACGAGCAGTACTTC
TRBJ1-1 . . TRBV5-4 CASSPEVTNFWTEAFF TGTGCCAGCAGCCCCGAGGTTACAAACTTTTGGACTGAAGCTTTCTTT
TRBJ2-6 TRBD1 . TRBV11-2 CASSLVTGTGNTGANVLTF TGTGCCAGCAGCTTAGTCACCGGGACAGGGAACACTGGGGCCAACGTCCTGACTTTC
TRBJ1-5 . . TRBV30 CAWRTESSNQPQHF TGTGCCTGGAGGACAGAATCCAGCAATCAGCCCCAGCATTTT
TRBJ2-7 . few TRBV9 CASSGGTAAGVEQYF TGTGCCAGCAGCGGGGGGACCGCGGCGGGCGTCGAGCAGTACTTC
TRBJ1-3 . once TRBV18 CASSPGSSGNTIYF TGTGCCAGCTCACCGGGCAGCTCTGGAAACACCATATATTTT
TRBJ1-2 . . TRBV19 CASSMYYGYTF TGTGCCAGTAGCATGTACTATGGCTACACCTTC
TRBJ2-7 . . TRBV4-2 CASSLRGSAYEQYF TGTGCCAGCAGCTTGAGGGGAAGCGCCTACGAGCAGTACTTC
TRBJ2-6 TRBD1 . TRBV9 CASSRDSSGANVLTF TGTGCCAGCAGCAGGGACAGCTCTGGGGCCAACGTCCTGACTTTC
TRBJ2-7 TRBD1 . TRBV6-6 CASSKAPGQRSYEQYF TGTGCCAGCAGCAAAGCGCCGGGACAGAGATCCTACGAGCAGTACTTC
TRBJ2-2 . . TRBV7-3 CASSTSGLDTGELFF TGTGCCAGCAGCACCTCGGGCCTGGACACCGGGGAGCTGTTTTTT
TRBJ2-3 . . TRBV7-8 CASSLGDTGTDTQYF TGTGCCAGCAGCTTAGGCGACACGGGCACAGATACGCAGTATTTT
TRBJ1-2 TRBD1 . TRBV10-3 CAISESRGSLGYTF TGTGCCATCAGTGAGTCCAGGGGGTCCTTAGGCTACACCTTC
TRBJ1-2 TRBD1 . TRBV2 CASSDTGGEDYGYTF TGTGCCAGCAGTGACACAGGGGGCGAAGACTATGGCTACACCTTC
TRBJ1-5 . once TRBV6-5 CASSGTRGQPQHF TGTGCCAGCAGTGGCACTAGGGGGCAGCCCCAGCATTTT
TRBJ1-1 TRBD1 few TRBV6-5 CASSYDRGLDTEAFF TGTGCCAGCAGTTACGACAGGGGGCTGGACACTGAAGCTTTCTTT
TRBJ2-7 . . TRBV4-2 CASSQDLAVLEQYF TGTGCCAGCAGCCAAGATTTGGCCGTTCTTGAGCAGTACTTC
TRBJ2-1 . . TRBV5-4 CASSLGRGLSNNEQFF TGTGCCAGCAGCTTGGGGAGAGGACTATCCAACAATGAGCAGTTCTTC
TRBJ2-7 TRBD2 once TRBV28 CASRPGTSGYEQYF TGTGCCAGCAGGCCCGGGACTAGCGGATACGAGCAGTACTTC
TRBJ2-3 TRBD2 . TRBV7-3 CASSTASGGTDTQYF TGTGCCAGCAGTACGGCTAGCGGGGGTACAGATACGCAGTATTTT